This is a list of T cell receptor beta chains from one sample in a study of blood T cell repertoires in COVID-19. Only in-frame clones appear in the TCRdb table, and some are missing; sequencing was by immunoSEQ multiplex PCR. The sample includes 110,000 to 150,000 clones, 70% to 90% of them seen just once. The source material was peripheral blood. Source of these receptors: a woman aged 60-75 years with acute or convalescent COVID-19. Each CDR3 is given with its conserved first and last residue. The D gene is left open where the match is weak. Where a row states a size, it is once, few, many or the class of an expanded clone; other rows omit it.

TRBJ2-2 . TRBV18 . CASSPLTAGTNTGELFF TGTGCCAGCTCACCTCTGACTGCCGGAACGAACACCGGGGAGCTGTTTTTT
TRBJ2-7 . TRBV6-1 . CASSEAGPYEQYF TGTGCCAGCAGTGAAGCGGGGCCCTACGAGCAGTACTTC
TRBJ1-6 . TRBV30 . CAWSVEGSSPLHF TGTGCCTGGAGTGTGGAGGGGAGTTCACCCCTCCACTTT
TRBJ2-7 . TRBV13 . CASSSASGRVSYEQYF TGTGCCAGCAGCAGCGCTTCGGGCAGGGTCTCCTACGAGCAGTACTTC
TRBJ2-2 . TRBV5-1 . CASSSLGGADTGELFF TGCGCCAGCAGCTCTTTAGGAGGGGCGGACACCGGGGAGCTGTTTTTT
TRBJ2-5 TRBD1 TRBV7-9 . CASRYGQGLIETQYF TGTGCCAGCAGATATGGACAGGGGTTGATCGAGACCCAGTACTTC
TRBJ1-4 TRBD1 TRBV7-2 . CASSSAGQAATNEKLFF TGTGCCAGCAGCTCTGCCGGACAGGCGGCAACTAATGAAAAACTGTTTTTT
TRBJ1-1 TRBD1 TRBV10-3 . CASGTGGIKEYTEAFF TGTGCCAGTGGGACAGGGGGAATTAAGGAGTACACTGAAGCTTTCTTT
TRBJ2-3 TRBD2 TRBV5-4 . CASSLLAGGLGTDTQYF TGTGCCAGCAGCTTACTAGCGGGGGGGCTCGGCACAGATACGCAGTATTTT
TRBJ1-1 TRBD1 TRBV11-2 . CASSSDRVGTEAFF TGTGCCAGCAGCTCCGACAGGGTCGGAACTGAAGCTTTCTTT
TRBJ2-5 TRBD2 TRBV7-2 . CASSFSGGTGETQYF TGTGCCAGCAGCTTCAGCGGGGGGACGGGAGAGACCCAGTACTTC
TRBJ1-3 . TRBV4-2 . CASSQDVRGTGNTIYF TGTGCCAGCAGCCAAGATGTCAGGGGAACAGGAAACACCATATATTTT
TRBJ1-6 . TRBV11-2 once CASSLAVSYNSPLHF TGTGCCAGCAGCTTGGCAGTCTCCTATAATTCACCCCTCCACTTT
TRBJ1-2 TRBD1 TRBV28 . CASSLVGGGYTF TGTGCCAGCAGTTTAGTAGGGGGCGGCTACACCTTC
TRBJ2-7 . TRBV3-1/TRBV3-2 . CASSQDAGDHEQYF TGTGCCAGCAGCCAAGATGCAGGGGACCACGAGCAGTACTTC
TRBJ2-2 TRBD1 TRBV7-2 . CASSFWTGAAGELFF TGTGCCAGCAGCTTCTGGACAGGGGCCGCCGGGGAGCTGTTTTTT
TRBJ1-6 . TRBV3-1/TRBV3-2 . CASSPHGGNSPLHF TGTGCCAGCAGCCCCCATGGCGGTAATTCACCCCTCCACTTT
TRBJ1-5 . TRBV6-6 . CASIPRRESQPQHF TGTGCCAGCATCCCCCGCCGGGAGAGTCAGCCCCAGCATTTT
TRBJ2-5 TRBD2 TRBV6-5 . CASSRLAGGETQYF TGTGCCAGCAGCCGCCTAGCGGGGGGAGAGACCCAGTACTTC
TRBJ2-7 . TRBV9 . CASSVSLHASYEQYF TGTGCCAGCAGCGTAAGCCTCCACGCCTCCTACGAGCAGTACTTC
TRBJ1-1 TRBD1 TRBV29-1 once CSVGLYPDRERNTEAFF TGCAGCGTTGGACTCTACCCGGACAGGGAAAGGAACACTGAAGCTTTCTTT
TRBJ2-5 TRBD2 TRBV7-2 once CASSLVGAGVETQYF TGTGCCAGCAGCTTAGTTGGAGCGGGGGTGGAGACCCAGTACTTC
TRBJ1-1 . TRBV7-9 . CASSLSYPGVKAFF TGTGCCAGCAGCTTAAGTTATCCGGGTGTAAAGGCTTTCTTT
TRBJ2-5 TRBD2 TRBV7-7 . CASSSDYSSGGETQYF TGTGCTAGCAGCTCTGACTATTCCAGCGGGGGAGAGACCCAGTACTTC
TRBJ1-2 . TRBV7-2 . CASSLNTFYGYTF TGTGCCAGCAGCTTAAACACCTTCTATGGCTACACCTTC
TRBJ2-5 . TRBV6-5 . CASSYPGGEETQYF TGTGCCAGCAGTTACCCCGGCGGGGAAGAGACCCAGTACTTC
TRBJ2-2 . TRBV3-1/TRBV3-2 . CASSRQDGRVVKTGELFF TGTGCCAGCAGCCGCCAAGACGGCAGGGTTGTAAAAACCGGGGAGCTGTTTTTT
TRBJ1-1 . TRBV7-2 . CASSLVGQGRAEAFF TGTGCCAGCAGCTTAGTGGGGCAGGGTCGGGCTGAAGCTTTCTTT
TRBJ1-6 TRBD1 TRBV5-6 . CASSLTGTGVLSPLHF TGTGCCAGCAGCTTAACCGGGACAGGGGTACTGTCACCCCTCCACTTT
TRBJ2-3 . TRBV10-3 . CAISDPSIAGDTQYF TGTGCCATCAGTGACCCTAGCATTGCAGGAGATACGCAGTATTTT
TRBJ2-5 TRBD1 TRBV5-1 . CASSREAGGRKTQYF TGCGCCAGCAGCCGAGAGGCAGGGGGCCGGAAGACCCAGTACTTC